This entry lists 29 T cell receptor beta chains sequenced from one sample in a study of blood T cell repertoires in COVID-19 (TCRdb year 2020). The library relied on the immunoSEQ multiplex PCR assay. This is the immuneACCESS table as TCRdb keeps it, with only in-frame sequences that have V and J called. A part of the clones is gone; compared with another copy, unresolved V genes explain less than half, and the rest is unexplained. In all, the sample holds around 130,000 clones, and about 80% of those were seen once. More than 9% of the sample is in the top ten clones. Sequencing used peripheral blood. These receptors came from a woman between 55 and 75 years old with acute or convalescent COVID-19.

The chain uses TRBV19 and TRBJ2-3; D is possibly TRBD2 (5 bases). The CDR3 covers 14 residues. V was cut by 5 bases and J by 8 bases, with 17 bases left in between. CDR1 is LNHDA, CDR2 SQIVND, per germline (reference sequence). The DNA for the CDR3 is TGTGCCAGTAGTCCCCCAGCCTGGGAGCCTACGCAGTATTTT. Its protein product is CASSPPAWEPTQYF.

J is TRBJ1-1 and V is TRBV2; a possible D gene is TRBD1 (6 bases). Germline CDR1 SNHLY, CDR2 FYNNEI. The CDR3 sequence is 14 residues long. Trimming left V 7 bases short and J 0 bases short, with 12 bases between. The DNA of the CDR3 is TGTGCCAGCATCGAGGGACAAATGAACACTGAAGCTTTCTTT. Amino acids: CASIEGQMNTEAFF.

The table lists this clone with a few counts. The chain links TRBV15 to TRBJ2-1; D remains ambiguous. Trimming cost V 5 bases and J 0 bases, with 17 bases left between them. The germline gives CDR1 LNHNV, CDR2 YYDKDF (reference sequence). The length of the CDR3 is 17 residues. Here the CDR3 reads CATSSDQDFPSYNEQFF. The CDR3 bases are TGTGCCACCAGCTCTGACCAAGACTTTCCCTCCTACAATGAGCAGTTCTTC.

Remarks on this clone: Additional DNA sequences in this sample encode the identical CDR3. The CDR3 DNA reads as TGCGCCAGCAGCTTGGACAGTCCAAACTATGGCTACACCTTC. It is translated as CASSLDSPNYGYTF. The chain couples TRBV5-1 to TRBJ1-2; no definite D call. CDR1 and CDR2 from the germline V gene are SGHRS and YFSETQ. Trimming removed 0 bases from V and 2 bases from J, with 8 bases in between. This CDR3 comprises 14 residues.

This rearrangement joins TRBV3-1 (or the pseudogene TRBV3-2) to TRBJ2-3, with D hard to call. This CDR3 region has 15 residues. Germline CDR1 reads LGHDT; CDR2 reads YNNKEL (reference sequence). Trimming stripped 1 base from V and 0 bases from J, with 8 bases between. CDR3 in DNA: TGTGCCAGCAGCCAAGGAACGGTAAGCACAGATACGCAGTATTTT. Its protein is CASSQGTVSTDTQYF.

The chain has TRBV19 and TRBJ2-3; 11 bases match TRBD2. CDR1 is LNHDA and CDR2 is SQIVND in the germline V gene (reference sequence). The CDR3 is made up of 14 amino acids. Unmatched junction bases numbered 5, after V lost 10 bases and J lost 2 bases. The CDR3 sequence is CAKLAGAYTDTQYF. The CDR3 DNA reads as TGTGCCAAACTAGCGGGGGCCTACACAGATACGCAGTATTTT.

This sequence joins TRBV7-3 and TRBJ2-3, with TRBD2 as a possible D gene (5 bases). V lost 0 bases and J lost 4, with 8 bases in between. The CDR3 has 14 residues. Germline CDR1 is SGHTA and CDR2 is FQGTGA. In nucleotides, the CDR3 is TGTGCCAGCAGCTTAACTGGACTTTCAGATACGCAGTATTTT. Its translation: CASSLTGLSDTQYF.

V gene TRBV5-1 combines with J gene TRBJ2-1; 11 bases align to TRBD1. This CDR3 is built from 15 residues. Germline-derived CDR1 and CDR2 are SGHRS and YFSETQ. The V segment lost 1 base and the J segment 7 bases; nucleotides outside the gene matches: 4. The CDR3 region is CASSLRTGGGNEQFF. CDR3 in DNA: TGCGCCAGCAGCTTGCGGACAGGGGGCGGGAATGAGCAGTTCTTC.

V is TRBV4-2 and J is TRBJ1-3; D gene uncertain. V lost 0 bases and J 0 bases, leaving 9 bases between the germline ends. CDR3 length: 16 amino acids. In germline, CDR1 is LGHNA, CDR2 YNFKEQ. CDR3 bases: TGTGCCAGCAGCCAAGATCGCGGGATCTCTGGAAACACCATATATTTT. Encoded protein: CASSQDRGISGNTIYF.

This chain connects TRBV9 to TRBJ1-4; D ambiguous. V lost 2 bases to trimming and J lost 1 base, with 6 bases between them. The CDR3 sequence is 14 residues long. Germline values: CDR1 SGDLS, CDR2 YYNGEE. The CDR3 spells CASSVGGTNEKLFF. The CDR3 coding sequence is TGTGCCAGCAGCGTCGGAGGAACTAATGAAAAACTGTTTTTT.

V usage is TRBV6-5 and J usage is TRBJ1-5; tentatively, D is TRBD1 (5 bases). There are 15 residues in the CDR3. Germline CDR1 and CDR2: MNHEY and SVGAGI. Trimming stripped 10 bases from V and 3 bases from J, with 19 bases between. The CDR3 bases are TGTGCCACCGAGAGGGACTCCGACTACAATCAGCCCCAGCATTTT. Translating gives CATERDSDYNQPQHF.

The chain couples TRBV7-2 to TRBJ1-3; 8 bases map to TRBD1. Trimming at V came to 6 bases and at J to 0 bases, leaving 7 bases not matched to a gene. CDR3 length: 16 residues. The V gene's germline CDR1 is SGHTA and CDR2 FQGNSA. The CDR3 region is CASSSQDRDSGNTIYF. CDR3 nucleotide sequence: TGTGCCAGCAGTTCCCAGGACAGGGACTCTGGAAACACCATATATTTT.

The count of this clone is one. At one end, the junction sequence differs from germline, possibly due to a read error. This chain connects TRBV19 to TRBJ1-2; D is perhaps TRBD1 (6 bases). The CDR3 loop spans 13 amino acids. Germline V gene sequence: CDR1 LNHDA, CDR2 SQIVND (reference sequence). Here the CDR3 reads CASSSQQGSVSIF. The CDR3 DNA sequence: TGTGCCAGTAGTTCTCAACAGGGAAGCGTCAGTATCTTC. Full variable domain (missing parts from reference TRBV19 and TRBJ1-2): DGGITQSPKYLFRKEGQNVTLSCEQNLNHDAMYWYRQDPGQGLRLIYYSQIVNDFQKGDIAEGYSVSREKKESFPLTVTSAQKNPTAFYLCASSSQQGSVSIFGSGTRLTVV.

The CDR3 DNA reads as TGTGCCAGCAGCCTGGTAACTGGTAGGGAGGCCCAGTACTTC. It yields the protein CASSLVTGREAQYF. V is TRBV7-9 and J is TRBJ2-5; the D gene is possibly TRBD2 (6 bases). V lost 5 bases to trimming and J lost 9 bases, with 19 bases between them. Germline CDR1 reads SEHNR; CDR2 reads FQNEAQ (reference sequence). The CDR3 has 14 amino acids.

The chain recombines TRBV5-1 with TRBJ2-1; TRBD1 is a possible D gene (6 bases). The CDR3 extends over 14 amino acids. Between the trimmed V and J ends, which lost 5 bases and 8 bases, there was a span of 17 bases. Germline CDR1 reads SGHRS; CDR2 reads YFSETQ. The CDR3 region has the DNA TGCGCCAGCAGGCCCCCGGGACACGAACATGAGCAGTTCTTC. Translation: CASRPPGHEHEQFF.

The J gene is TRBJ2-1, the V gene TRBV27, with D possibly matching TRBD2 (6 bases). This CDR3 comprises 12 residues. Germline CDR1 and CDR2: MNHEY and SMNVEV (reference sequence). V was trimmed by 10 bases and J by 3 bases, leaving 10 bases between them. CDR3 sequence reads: CATRGYYNEQFF. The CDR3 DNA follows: TGTGCCACCCGGGGGTACTACAATGAGCAGTTCTTC.

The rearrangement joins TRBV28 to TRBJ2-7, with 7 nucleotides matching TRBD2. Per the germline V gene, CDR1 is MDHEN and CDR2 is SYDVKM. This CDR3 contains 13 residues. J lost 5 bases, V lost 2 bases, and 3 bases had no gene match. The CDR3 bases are TGTGCCAGCAGTTTAGGGGAGGGGAACGAGCAGTACTTC. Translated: CASSLGEGNEQYF.

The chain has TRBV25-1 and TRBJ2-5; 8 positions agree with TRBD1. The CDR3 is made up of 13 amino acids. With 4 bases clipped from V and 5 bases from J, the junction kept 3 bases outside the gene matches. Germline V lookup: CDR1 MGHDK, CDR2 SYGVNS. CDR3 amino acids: CASSGQGRETQYF. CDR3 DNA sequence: TGTGCCAGCAGTGGACAGGGGAGGGAGACCCAGTACTTC.

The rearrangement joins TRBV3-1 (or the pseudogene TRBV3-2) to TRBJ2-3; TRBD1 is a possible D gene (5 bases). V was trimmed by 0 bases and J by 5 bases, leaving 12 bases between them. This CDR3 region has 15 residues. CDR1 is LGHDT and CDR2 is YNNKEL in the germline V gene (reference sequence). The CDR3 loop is CASSQEGQGGDTQYF. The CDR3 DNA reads TGTGCCAGCAGCCAAGAAGGTCAGGGCGGAGATACGCAGTATTTT.

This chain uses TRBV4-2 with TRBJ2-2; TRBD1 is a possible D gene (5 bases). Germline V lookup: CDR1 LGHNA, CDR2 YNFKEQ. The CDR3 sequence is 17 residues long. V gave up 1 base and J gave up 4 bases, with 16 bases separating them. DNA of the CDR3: TGTGCCAGCAGCCAAGTTTTAAGACAGACCCGCACCGGGGAGCTGTTTTTT. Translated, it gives CASSQVLRQTRTGELFF.

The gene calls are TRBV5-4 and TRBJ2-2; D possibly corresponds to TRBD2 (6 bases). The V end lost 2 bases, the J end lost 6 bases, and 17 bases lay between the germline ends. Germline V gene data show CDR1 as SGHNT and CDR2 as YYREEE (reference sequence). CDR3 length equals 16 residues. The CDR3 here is CASSFGGGVKAGELFF. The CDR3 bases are TGTGCCAGCAGCTTTGGAGGCGGGGTGAAGGCCGGGGAGCTGTTTTTT. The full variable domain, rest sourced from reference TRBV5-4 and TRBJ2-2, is ETGVTQSPTHLIKTRGQQVTLRCSSQSGHNTVSWYQQALGQGPQFIFQYYREEENGRGNFPPRFSGLQFPNYSSELNVNALELDDSALYLCASSFGGGVKAGELFFGEGSRLTVL.

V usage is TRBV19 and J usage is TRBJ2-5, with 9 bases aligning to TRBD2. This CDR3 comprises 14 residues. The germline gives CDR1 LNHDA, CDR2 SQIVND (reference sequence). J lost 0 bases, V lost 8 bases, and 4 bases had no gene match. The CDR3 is CASSSGVNQETQYF. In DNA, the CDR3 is TGTGCCAGTTCTAGCGGGGTGAACCAAGAGACCCAGTACTTC.

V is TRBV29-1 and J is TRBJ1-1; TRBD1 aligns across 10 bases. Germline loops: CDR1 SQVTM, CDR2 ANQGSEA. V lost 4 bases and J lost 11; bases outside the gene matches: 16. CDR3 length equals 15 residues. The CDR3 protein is CSVGLAVGQGDKAFF. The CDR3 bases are TGCAGCGTTGGTCTTGCAGTCGGACAGGGGGATAAGGCTTTCTTT.

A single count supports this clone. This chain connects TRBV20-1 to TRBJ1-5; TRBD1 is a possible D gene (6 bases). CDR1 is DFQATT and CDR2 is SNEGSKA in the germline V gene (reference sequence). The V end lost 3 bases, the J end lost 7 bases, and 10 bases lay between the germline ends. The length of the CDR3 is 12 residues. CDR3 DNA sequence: TGCAGTGCTAGTCCGAGGGGGCAGCCCCAGCATTTT. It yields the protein CSASPRGQPQHF.

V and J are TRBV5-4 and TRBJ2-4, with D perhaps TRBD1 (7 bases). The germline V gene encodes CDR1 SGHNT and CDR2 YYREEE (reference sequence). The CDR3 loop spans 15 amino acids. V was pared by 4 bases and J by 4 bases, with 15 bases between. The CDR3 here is CASSPAGQSKNIQYF. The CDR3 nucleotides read TGTGCCAGCAGCCCGGCGGGACAGTCAAAAAACATTCAGTACTTC.

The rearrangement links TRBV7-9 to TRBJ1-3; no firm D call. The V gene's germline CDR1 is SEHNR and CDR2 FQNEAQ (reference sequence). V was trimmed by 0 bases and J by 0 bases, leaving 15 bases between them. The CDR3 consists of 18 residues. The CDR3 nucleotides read TGTGCCAGCAGCTTAGCGATCCTGGCAGTATACTCTGGAAACACCATATATTTT. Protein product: CASSLAILAVYSGNTIYF.

CDR3: CASSGKHPSGANVLTF. CDR3 in DNA: TGTGCCAGCAGCGGCAAACATCCCTCTGGGGCCAACGTCCTGACTTTC. This chain connects TRBV9 to TRBJ2-6; no definite D call. CDR3 length: 16 amino acids. V was trimmed by 3 bases and J by 0 bases, leaving 10 bases between them. Germline V gene data show CDR1 as SGDLS and CDR2 as YYNGEE.

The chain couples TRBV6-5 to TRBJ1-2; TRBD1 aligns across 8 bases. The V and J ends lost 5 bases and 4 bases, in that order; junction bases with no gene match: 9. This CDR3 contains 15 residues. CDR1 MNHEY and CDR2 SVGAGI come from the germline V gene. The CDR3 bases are TGTGCCAGCAGTCCCCCCAGGGGGCGCGTCTATGGCTACACCTTC. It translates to CASSPPRGRVYGYTF.

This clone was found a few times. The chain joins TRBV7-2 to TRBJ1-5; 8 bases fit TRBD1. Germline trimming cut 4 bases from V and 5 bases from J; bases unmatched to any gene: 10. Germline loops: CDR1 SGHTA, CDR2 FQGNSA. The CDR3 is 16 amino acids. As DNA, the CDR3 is TGTGCCAGCAGCTCCGTTCAGGGGGCACTGTATCAGCCCCAGCATTTT. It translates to CASSSVQGALYQPQHF.